Below, one T cell receptor beta chain is given with its context. What it recognizes is unknown. V shed 3 bases, J shed 3 bases, and the junction held 4 bases outside the gene matches. CDR3 size: 14 residues. Looked up from germline, CDR1 is DFQATT and CDR2 is SNEGSKA (reference sequence). The data were taken from a study of spatial heterogeneity in lung cancer. Turning to the study itself: There were, on average, more than ten raw-read appearances for each unique TCR and UMI combination.

One entry per CDR3 protein, called by TCRdb with MiXCR from the 5' RACE reads. Among roughly 13,000 distinct CDR3 sequences listed, 3.5% to 4% were seen once. General observations from the study: Ubiquitous expanded tumor TCRs were seen in blood more at resection than at follow-up.

Time point: sample taken at primary tumor resection. The sequenced material consisted of unsorted whole RNA from tumor, nontumor lung or frozen PBMC. Sequenced material: PBMCs, taken at surgery. J is TRBJ2-7 and V is TRBV20-1; 11 bases map to TRBD1. The receptor was isolated from a male donor with early-stage non-small cell lung cancer. The CDR3 loop reads CSASRDRGNYEQYF. CDR3 nucleotide sequence: TGCAGTGCTAGCAGGGACAGGGGGAACTACGAGCAGTACTTC.